Shown below are 29 T cell receptor beta chains from a single sample sequenced in a study of response to subunit inactivated influenza vaccine. MiXCR, applied by TCRdb to the RT-PCR reads, yields one record per CDR3 protein. Of some 480,000 distinct CDR3 sequences listed, 10% to 11% are singletons. Sample: PBMCs from blood, taken 35 to 45 days after vaccination. Source of these receptors: a man aged 45-60 years who received an inactivated influenza vaccine.

The chain carries TRBV6-5 and TRBJ2-4, with D uncertain. The V and J ends lost 2 bases and 2 bases respectively, with 10 bases between them. CDR1 MNHEY and CDR2 SVGAGI come from the germline V gene. The CDR3 sequence is 15 residues long. This chain's CDR3 is CASSYRVESKNIQYF. In DNA, the CDR3 is TGTGCCAGCAGTTACAGGGTTGAATCCAAAAACATTCAGTACTTC.

Ten or more counts support this clonotype. The V and J genes are TRBV15 and TRBJ1-1; 9 positions match TRBD1. CDR3 length: 15 residues. CDR1 and CDR2 (germline): LNHNV, YYDKDF (reference sequence). V shed 11 bases, J shed 0 bases, and the junction held 10 bases outside the gene matches. CDR3 sequence reads: CAGGGTGTLNTEAFF. CDR3 in DNA: TGTGCCGGGGGAGGGACAGGGACCTTGAACACTGAAGCTTTCTTT.

Only a few counts were recorded for this clonotype. The V gene is TRBV9, the J gene TRBJ2-7; D is undetermined. Germline lookup yields CDR1 SGDLS and CDR2 YYNGEE. V gave up 0 bases and J gave up 0 bases, with 10 bases separating them. This CDR3 spans 15 amino acids. The CDR3 DNA sequence: TGTGCCAGCAGCGTAGGAGTAACCTACTCCTACGAGCAGTACTTC. Its translation: CASSVGVTYSYEQYF.

Only a few counts were recorded for this clonotype. The V gene is TRBV9, the J gene TRBJ2-1; 10 positions agree with TRBD2. This CDR3 is built from 17 residues. Trimming removed 1 base from V and 7 bases from J; junction bases left unmatched: 11. Germline lookup yields CDR1 SGDLS and CDR2 YYNGEE. In nucleotides, the CDR3 is TGTGCCAGCAGCGTAAGTTTAGGGCTAGCGGGAGAGAATGAGCAGTTCTTC. It codes for CASSVSLGLAGENEQFF.

This clonotype was found many times. The chain carries TRBV20-1 and TRBJ1-1; 8 bases align to TRBD1. CDR1 and CDR2 from the germline V gene are DFQATT and SNEGSKA (reference sequence). With V trimmed by 2 bases and J by 3 bases, 17 bases remained unmatched. The CDR3 is 18 amino acids. The CDR3 protein is CSARPPRGLGVYHTEAFF. The CDR3 DNA reads TGCAGTGCTAGACCACCCAGGGGGCTCGGGGTGTATCACACTGAAGCTTTCTTT.

This chain uses TRBV28 with TRBJ2-1, with D perhaps given as TRBD1 or TRBD2 (5 bases each). Trimming shortened V by 1 base and J by 15 bases, and 19 bases separated the two germline ends. CDR1 is MDHEN and CDR2 is SYDVKM in the germline V gene. CDR3 length: 14 residues. The CDR3, as DNA: TGTGCCAGCAGTTTATCAAGAGGGGTTACCGGGCGGTTCTTC. Its translation is CASSLSRGVTGRFF.

This clonotype was detected many times. The chain carries TRBV12-3 or TRBV12-4 and TRBJ2-7, with D maybe TRBD2 (6 bases). Deletions cut 2 bases from V and 2 bases from J, with 22 bases between. The length of the CDR3 is 18 residues. The DNA of the CDR3 is TGTGCCAGCAGTTTATATGAGATATGGGGGACGGGGGCCTACGAGCAGTACTTC. Its protein is CASSLYEIWGTGAYEQYF.

This clonotype was detected many times. V and J are TRBV29-1 and TRBJ2-5; weak D call: TRBD1 (5 bases). CDR1 and CDR2 from the germline V gene are SQVTM and ANQGSEA. V shed 4 bases and J shed 5 bases, with 14 bases lying between them. There are 13 residues in the CDR3. CDR3 amino acids: CSVVAAGRETQYF. The CDR3 coding sequence is TGCAGCGTTGTCGCGGCAGGGCGTGAGACCCAGTACTTC.

This clonotype was seen repeatedly, ten times or more. The V call is TRBV4-3, the J call TRBJ1-2, with a tentative D call TRBD1 (5 bases). The germline V gene has CDR1 LGHNA and CDR2 YSLEER. V gave up 4 bases and J gave up 2 bases, with 14 bases separating them. CDR3 length: 15 residues. Here the CDR3 reads CASSLSRGPNYGYTF. The CDR3 DNA follows: TGCGCCAGCAGCCTCAGTAGGGGACCCAACTATGGCTACACCTTC.

This chain connects TRBV6-2 or TRBV6-3 to TRBJ2-5; D call uncertain. Trimming removed 6 bases from V and 0 bases from J, with 8 bases in between. This CDR3 has 13 amino acids. CDR1 is MNHEY, CDR2 SVGEGT, per germline. CDR3 in DNA: TGTGCCAGCAGGCGAACGCACCAAGAGACCCAGTACTTC. Its protein is CASRRTHQETQYF.

The table lists this clonotype with a few counts. The chain joins TRBV20-1 to TRBJ2-5, with 11 bases fitting TRBD2. The germline CDR1 and CDR2 sequences are DFQATT and SNEGSKA (reference sequence). The CDR3 loop spans 11 amino acids. The CDR3 region is CRGLAGETQYF. In DNA, the CDR3 is TGCAGAGGACTAGCGGGAGAGACCCAGTACTTC.

This clonotype showed up just a few times. The chain carries TRBV7-9 and TRBJ2-3, with unresolved D. The CDR3 covers 14 residues. The V end lost 5 bases, the J end lost 3 bases, and 12 bases lay between the germline ends. Germline CDR1 is SEHNR and CDR2 is FQNEAQ (reference sequence). CDR3 sequence (DNA): TGTGCCAGCAGCGTCGGTCTAATAACAGATACGCAGTATTTT. As protein: CASSVGLITDTQYF.

The sample holds many counts of this clonotype. The J gene is TRBJ2-1, the V gene TRBV4-1; D may match TRBD1 or TRBD2 (5 bases each). The germline gives CDR1 MGHRA, CDR2 YSYEKL. Trimming took off 1 base at V and 4 bases at J, with 17 bases between the two ends. The CDR3 contains 17 residues. DNA for the CDR3: TGCGCCAGCAGCCAAGTCCGGGGCGGGTACTTGTACAATGAGCAGTTCTTC. Amino acids: CASSQVRGGYLYNEQFF.

There are many counts of this clonotype. The rearrangement links TRBV12-3 or TRBV12-4 to TRBJ2-3; TRBD2 aligns across 13 bases. V shed 5 bases, J shed 6 bases, and the junction held 8 bases outside the gene matches. The CDR3 covers 16 residues. The CDR3 protein is CASSPRGLAGPDTQYF. The CDR3 DNA is TGTGCCAGCAGTCCGAGGGGACTAGCGGGACCGGATACGCAGTATTTT.

V usage is TRBV6-2 or TRBV6-3 and J usage is TRBJ2-1; D perhaps matches TRBD2 (6 bases). From germline, CDR1 is MNHEY and CDR2 SVGEGT. Trimming removed 7 bases from V and 8 bases from J, with 12 bases in between. The CDR3 totals 12 residues. CDR3 protein: CASNTGDDEQFF. CDR3 nucleotides: TGTGCCAGCAACACGGGGGATGATGAGCAGTTCTTC.

The rearrangement joins TRBV7-1 to TRBJ2-5, with a tentative D call TRBD2 (5 bases). TRBV7-1 is recorded as an ORF, its role being uncertain. V lost 3 bases to trimming and J lost 4 bases, with 15 bases between them. The CDR3 spans 15 residues. The CDR3 region has the DNA TGTGCCAGCAGCTCCCCGGGTGGACGGGGAGAGACCCAGTACTTC. Protein product: CASSSPGGRGETQYF.

For this clonotype: Possible read error: a much larger clone is one base away. The chain links TRBV20-1 to TRBJ1-4, with D tentatively TRBD1 (6 bases). Germline CDR1 is DFQATT and CDR2 is SNEGSKA (reference sequence). This CDR3 comprises 14 residues. V was trimmed by 3 bases and J by 6 bases, leaving 14 bases between them. Here the CDR3 reads CSAREGGAYEKLFF. As DNA, the CDR3 is TGCAGTGCTAGGGAGGGGGGTGCCTATGAAAAACTGTTTTTT.

This clonotype appeared a few times. The chain couples TRBV12-3 or TRBV12-4 to TRBJ1-2, with D unresolved. Trimming pared 1 base from V and 4 bases from J, leaving 13 bases between. This CDR3 is built from 15 residues. CDR3 sequence: CASSLGGADFYGYTF. The CDR3 DNA sequence: TGTGCCAGCAGTTTAGGGGGAGCTGACTTCTATGGCTACACCTTC.

This clonotype has only a few counts. This sequence joins TRBV7-2 and TRBJ2-3, with 13 bases lining up with TRBD2. In germline, CDR1 is SGHTA, CDR2 FQGNSA. The CDR3 is made up of 16 amino acids. The V segment lost 5 bases and the J segment 6 bases; nucleotides outside the gene matches: 8. The DNA of the CDR3 is TGTGCCAGCAGCACCCGACGACTAGCGGGAGGTGATACGCAGTATTTT. Its translation is CASSTRRLAGGDTQYF.

The J gene is TRBJ2-3, the V gene TRBV12-3 or TRBV12-4, with 7 bases identical to TRBD1. V shed 8 bases, J shed 6 bases, and the junction held 14 bases outside the gene matches. This CDR3 region has 15 residues. The CDR3 DNA reads as TGTGCCAGCCCTAGTCGACAGGGTAAATGGGATACGCAGTATTTT. The encoded protein is CASPSRQGKWDTQYF.

This clonotype was counted at least ten times. The chain couples TRBV20-1 to TRBJ1-2, with unresolved D. Germline V gene lookup returns CDR1 DFQATT and CDR2 SNEGSKA (reference sequence). Trimming took 6 bases from V and 0 from J, leaving 5 bases between them. CDR3 size: 11 residues. DNA for the CDR3: TGCAGTGCCGATGCTAACTATGGCTACACCTTC. Amino acid sequence: CSADANYGYTF.

J is TRBJ2-7 and V is TRBV9; perhaps TRBD2 as D (5 bases). The CDR3 loop spans 15 amino acids. V was shortened by 4 bases and J by 3 bases, with 17 bases between the two germline ends. Germline CDR1 SGDLS, CDR2 YYNGEE. CDR3: CASSPTGSFSYEQYF. The CDR3 DNA is TGTGCCAGCAGCCCCACGGGGTCCTTCAGCTACGAGCAGTACTTC.

This clonotype was seen repeatedly, ten times or more. The chain has TRBV29-1 and TRBJ2-7, with a tentative D call TRBD2 (6 bases). Germline V gene lookup returns CDR1 SQVTM and CDR2 ANQGSEA. Trimming removed 4 bases at V and 2 bases at J, with 9 bases between. The CDR3 runs to 12 residues. CDR3 in amino acids: CSVATGAYEQYF. The CDR3 bases are TGCAGCGTTGCGACGGGAGCCTACGAGCAGTACTTC.

The genes are TRBV3-1 and TRBJ2-1; possible D gene TRBD2, 6 bases. The CDR3 has 14 residues. Germline V CDR1 and CDR2: LGHDT, YNNKEL (reference sequence). V was cut by 1 base and J by 6 bases, with 10 bases left in between. The CDR3 DNA reads as TGTGCCAGCAGCCAAGTCCTAGCGCCCAATGAGCAGTTCTTC. Its protein is CASSQVLAPNEQFF.

This clonotype was found a few times. The J gene is TRBJ1-5, the V gene TRBV4-2; weak D call: TRBD1 (6 bases). The CDR3 consists of 16 residues. Germline V gene data show CDR1 as LGHNA and CDR2 as YNFKEQ. V gave up 1 base and J gave up 1 base, with 11 bases separating them. The CDR3 DNA reads as TGTGCCAGCAGCCAAGGGGACATAGGCAGCAATCAGCCCCAGCATTTT. Its protein is CASSQGDIGSNQPQHF.

The genes are TRBV18 and TRBJ1-6; perhaps TRBD1 as D (5 bases). The germline V and J ends were trimmed by 3 bases and 8 bases, with 17 bases remaining between them. The germline gives CDR1 KGHSH, CDR2 LQKENI. CDR3 length: 16 residues. In nucleotides, the CDR3 is TGTGCCAGCTCACCCCGCGGGACCCAAGGCGATTCACCCCTCCACTTT. Its protein product is CASSPRGTQGDSPLHF. The whole variable domain, filled in from reference TRBV18 and TRBJ1-6, reads NAGVMQNPRHLVRRRGQEARLRCSPMKGHSHVYWYRQLPEEGLKFMVYLQKENIIDESGMPKERFSAEFPKEGPSILRIQQVVRGDSAAYFCASSPRGTQGDSPLHFGNGTRLTVT.

The table lists this clonotype with a few counts. The chain is built from TRBV20-1 and TRBJ2-5; 10 bases are a match to TRBD1. Per germline, CDR1 DFQATT and CDR2 SNEGSKA (reference sequence). V lost 6 bases, J lost 2 bases, and 3 bases stayed unmatched. This CDR3 has 13 amino acids. CDR3 loop: CSADRGRQETQYF. CDR3 DNA: TGCAGTGCCGACAGGGGGCGGCAAGAGACCCAGTACTTC.

The chain joins TRBV6-2 or TRBV6-3 to TRBJ2-7; a possible D gene is TRBD2 (5 bases). Germline V CDR1 and CDR2: MNHEY, SVGEGT. CDR3 length equals 15 residues. The ends were cut back, 5 bases at V and 1 base at J, with 15 bases in the middle. CDR3 nucleotide sequence: TGTGCCAGCAGTCCGGGGAGACCCGAATCCTACGAGCAGTACTTC. Its translation: CASSPGRPESYEQYF.

On this clonotype itself: Relative to the germline gene, one junction end is altered; a read error may explain this. The chain is built from TRBV29-1 and TRBJ1-1; 10 bases are a match to TRBD1. CDR3 length: 16 residues. CDR1 is SQVTM, CDR2 ANQGSEA, per germline. The DNA for the CDR3 is TGCAGCGCTAAAGGACAGGGGGGTCGGATGAACACTCAAGCTTTCTTT. Encoded protein: CSAKGQGGRMNTQAFF.